This record concerns one TCR beta chain sequence. Its recognized antigen is unknown. No base quality information exists; no much larger clone differs at one position. The source of the sample is a study of blood T cell repertoires in COVID-19 (TCRdb year 2020). Regarding the complete study: Samples from collaborators originated in the United States, Italy and Spain and spanned both the acute and convalescent phases of COVID-19. Deeply sampled blood TCRbeta repertoires from subjects exposed to, actively infected with, or recovered from COVID-19 were included in the dataset. Nearly every sample came with metadata listing a de-identified subject ID, COVID-19 status, age in years and sex. Where HLA class I and class II types were available, the types were taken from metadata supplied by the sample provider, not from assay-based typing. The repertoires were released in a freely available public database intended as a resource for research on the immune response to SARS-CoV-2. The material from the prospective study consisted of cDNA or gDNA derived from T cells, B-cell-depleted T cells, or PBMCs. The samples were drawn from two sources: the first 160 participants of the ongoing ImmuneRACE study, and fewer than 1,500 subjects contributed by 6 global collaborators.

From V the trimming removes 0 bases and from J it removes 4 bases, while the gene matches leave 5 bases of the junction unaccounted for. Reading the germline V gene gives CDR1 MNHEY and CDR2 SVGEGT. The CDR3 holds 16 amino acids from the cysteine to the phenylalanine. Only the CDR3 DNA stays, 48 bases, in frame from base 1. Broader findings and caveats from the paper: How much clinical and demographic metadata was included differed by source and by participant, and the metadata was provided uncurated.

Collaborating institutions collected whole blood in K2EDTA tubes following their own protocols. Collaborator samples were shipped for TCRbeta analysis as frozen whole blood, isolated PBMCs, or DNA extracted from either sample type. The immunoSEQ Assay, a bias-controlled multiplex PCR, was used to amplify TCRbeta CDR3 regions from genomic DNA. On the study's bioinformatics: Nucleated cell counts per sample were estimated from amplification of reference gene primers within the assay. To quantify the absolute abundance of each unique TCRbeta CDR3 rearrangement, sequence reads were collapsed and filtered. For each sample, productive Simpson clonality was calculated as the square root of Simpson's diversity index across productive rearrangements. In TCRdb, the immuneACCESS table is reduced to in-frame sequences with V and J assigned. These tables do not hold every clone; where another copy was compared, an unresolved V gene accounts for under half, and the others remain unexplained. V, J and clone size reflect that table, while D and trimming were determined from the DNA. Across this sample there are more than 95,000 clones, with around 80% seen only once. Clones ranked in the top ten supply less than 9% of the sample.

Input material: peripheral blood. The sequence was obtained from a man in his sixties or seventies with active or convalescent COVID-19. The chain links TRBV6-2 or TRBV6-3 with TRBJ2-2; 7 junctional bases match TRBD1. The DNA reads TGTGCCAGCAGTTACTCGTTGGACAGGACCACCGGGGAGCTGTTTTTT. Its protein is CASSYSLDRTTGELFF.